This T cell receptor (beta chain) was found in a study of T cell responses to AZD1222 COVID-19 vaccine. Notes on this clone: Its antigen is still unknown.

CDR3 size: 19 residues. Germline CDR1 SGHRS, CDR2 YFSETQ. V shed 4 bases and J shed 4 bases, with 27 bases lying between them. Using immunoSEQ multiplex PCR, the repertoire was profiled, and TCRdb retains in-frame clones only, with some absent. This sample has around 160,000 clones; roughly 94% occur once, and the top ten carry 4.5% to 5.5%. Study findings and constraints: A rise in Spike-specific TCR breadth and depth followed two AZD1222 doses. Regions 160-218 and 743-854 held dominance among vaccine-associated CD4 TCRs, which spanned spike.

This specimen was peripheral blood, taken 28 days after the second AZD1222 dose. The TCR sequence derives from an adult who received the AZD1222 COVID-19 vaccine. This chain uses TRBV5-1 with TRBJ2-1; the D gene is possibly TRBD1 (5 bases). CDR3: CASSTGTTGWGYMYNEQFF. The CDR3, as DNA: TGCGCCAGCAGCACAGGAACAACCGGATGGGGTTATATGTACAATGAGCAGTTCTTC.